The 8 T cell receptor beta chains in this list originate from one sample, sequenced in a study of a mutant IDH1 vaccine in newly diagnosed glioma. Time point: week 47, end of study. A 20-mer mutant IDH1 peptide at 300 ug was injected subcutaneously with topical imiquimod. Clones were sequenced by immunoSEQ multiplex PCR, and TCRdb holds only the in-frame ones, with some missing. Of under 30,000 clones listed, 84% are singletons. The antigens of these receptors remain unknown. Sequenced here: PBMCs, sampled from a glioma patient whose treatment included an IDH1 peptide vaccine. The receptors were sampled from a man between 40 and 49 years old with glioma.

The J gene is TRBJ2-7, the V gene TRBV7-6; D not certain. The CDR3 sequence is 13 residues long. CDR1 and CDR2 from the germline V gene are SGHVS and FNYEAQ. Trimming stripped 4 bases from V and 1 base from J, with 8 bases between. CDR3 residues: CASSSQESYEQYF. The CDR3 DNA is TGTGCCAGCAGCTCCCAGGAGTCCTACGAGCAGTACTTC. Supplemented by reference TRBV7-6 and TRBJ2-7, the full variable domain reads GAGVSQSPRYKVTKRGQDVALRCDPISGHVSLYWYRQALGQGPEFLTYFNYEAQQDKSGLPNDRFSAERPEGSISTLTIQRTEQRDSAMYRCASSSQESYEQYFGPGTRLTVT.

CDR3 amino acids: CASSYSQGGRLYEQYF. The CDR3 DNA follows: TGTGCCAGCAGTTACTCCCAAGGGGGGCGTCTATACGAGCAGTACTTC. The genes are TRBV6-5 and TRBJ2-7; D is perhaps TRBD1 or TRBD2 (6 bases each). Trimming removed 0 bases at V and 4 bases at J, with 16 bases between. Germline CDR1 MNHEY, CDR2 SVGAGI. This CDR3 contains 16 residues.

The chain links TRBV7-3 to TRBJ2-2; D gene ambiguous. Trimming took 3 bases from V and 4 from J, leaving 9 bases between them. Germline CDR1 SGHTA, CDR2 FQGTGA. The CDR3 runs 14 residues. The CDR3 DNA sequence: TGTGCCAGCAGCTTTAATGGGGTCACCGGGGAGCTGTTTTTT. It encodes CASSFNGVTGELFF.

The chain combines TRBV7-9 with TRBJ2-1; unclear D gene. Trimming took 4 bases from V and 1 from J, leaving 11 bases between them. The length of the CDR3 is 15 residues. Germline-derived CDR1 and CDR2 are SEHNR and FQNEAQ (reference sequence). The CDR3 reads CASSSGPQSYNEQFF. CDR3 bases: TGTGCCAGCAGCTCCGGACCCCAGTCCTACAATGAGCAGTTCTTC.

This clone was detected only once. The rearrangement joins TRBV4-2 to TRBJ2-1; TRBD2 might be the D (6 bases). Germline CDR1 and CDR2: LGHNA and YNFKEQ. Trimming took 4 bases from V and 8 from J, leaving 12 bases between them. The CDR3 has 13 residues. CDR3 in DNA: TGTGCCAGCAGCCCCAGGACGGGGGATGAGCAGTTCTTC. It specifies CASSPRTGDEQFF.

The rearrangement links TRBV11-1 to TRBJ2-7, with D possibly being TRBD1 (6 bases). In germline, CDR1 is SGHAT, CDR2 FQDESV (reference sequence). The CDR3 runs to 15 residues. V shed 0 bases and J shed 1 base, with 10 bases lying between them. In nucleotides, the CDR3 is TGTGCCAGCAGCTTAGCCTTAGGACAGTCCTACGAGCAGTACTTC. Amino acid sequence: CASSLALGQSYEQYF.

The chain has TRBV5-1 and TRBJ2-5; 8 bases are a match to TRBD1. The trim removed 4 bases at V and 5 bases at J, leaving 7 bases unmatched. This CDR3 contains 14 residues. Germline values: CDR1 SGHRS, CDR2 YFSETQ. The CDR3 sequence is CASSPGQGRETQYF. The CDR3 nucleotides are TGCGCCAGCAGCCCCGGACAGGGTAGGGAGACCCAGTACTTC.

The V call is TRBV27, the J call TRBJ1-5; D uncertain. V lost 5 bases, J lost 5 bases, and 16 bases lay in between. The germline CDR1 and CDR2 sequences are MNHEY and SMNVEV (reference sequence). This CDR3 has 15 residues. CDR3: CASSPVGERDQPQHF. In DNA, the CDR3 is TGTGCCAGCAGTCCTGTTGGGGAGAGGGATCAGCCCCAGCATTTT.